These 27 T cell receptor beta chains came from one sample sequenced in a study of blood T cells in healthy people across ages. Alongside a J-beta primer mix, a sample-barcoded 5' primer served in a second PCR lasting roughly 7 to 12 cycles. TCRdb reprocessed the 5' RACE reads with MiXCR, giving one entry per CDR3 protein. This repertoire shows hundreds of thousands of distinct CDR3 sequences, around 36% found once; its top ten account for over 10%. Specimen: blood. All receptors come from a man aged 18 to 29 in good health.

V and J are TRBV24-1 and TRBJ2-3; 9 nucleotides align to TRBD1. The CDR3 spans 18 residues. CDR1 is KGHDR, CDR2 SFDVKD, per germline. V shed 2 bases and J 10 bases; nucleotides not matched to a gene: 18. The CDR3 protein is CATSDSEAMTGTGFAQYF. CDR3 bases: TGTGCCACCAGTGATTCTGAGGCGATGACCGGGACAGGGTTCGCGCAGTATTTT.

This clonotype turned up a few times. The chain combines TRBV11-2 with TRBJ2-5, with TRBD2 matching 12 bases. CDR1 is SGHAT, CDR2 FQNNGV, per germline. The CDR3 length is 19 residues. V shed 1 base and J 1 base; nucleotides not matched to a gene: 10. The CDR3 sequence is CASSLGLAGDLLFQETQYF. The CDR3 nucleotides are TGTGCCAGCAGCTTAGGACTAGCGGGGGACCTATTATTCCAAGAGACCCAGTACTTC.

This clonotype has a single count. The junction and the germline gene differ at one end; a read error may be behind it. CDR3 amino acids: CASSEYGSISGNTLYF. In DNA, the CDR3 is TGTGCCAGCAGTGAATACGGGTCCATCTCTGGAAACACCCTATATTTT. The chain is built from TRBV25-1 and TRBJ1-3, with unresolved D. CDR3 size: 16 residues. CDR1 and CDR2 (germline): MGHDK, SYGVNS.

V gene TRBV3-1 combines with J gene TRBJ2-1; possibly TRBD1 or TRBD2 for D (5 bases each). Germline CDR1 LGHDT, CDR2 YNNKEL (reference sequence). The CDR3 is 14 amino acids. The ends were cut back, 9 bases at V and 2 bases at J, with 14 bases in the middle. In DNA, the CDR3 is TGTGCCAGTATGGGACGTACTACCTACAATGAGCAGTTCTTC. Protein sequence: CASMGRTTYNEQFF.

This clonotype was seen only a few times. The genes are TRBV15 and TRBJ2-7, with TRBD1 matching over 9 bases. Germline lookup yields CDR1 LNHNV and CDR2 YYDKDF (reference sequence). The CDR3 is 13 amino acids. Trimming cost V 5 bases and J 3 bases; bases outside gene matches: 2. The CDR3 region is CATSGDRVYEQYF. DNA of the CDR3: TGTGCCACCAGCGGGGACAGGGTCTACGAGCAGTACTTC.

This clonotype was seen a handful of times. V usage is TRBV5-1 and J usage is TRBJ2-1; 10 bases agree with TRBD2. The germline CDR1 and CDR2 sequences are SGHRS and YFSETQ. There are 15 residues in the CDR3. V shed 4 bases and J 8 bases; nucleotides not matched to a gene: 9. DNA of the CDR3: TGCGCCAGCAGCACAAGCGGGGGGGCCGGATATGAGCAGTTCTTC. Its protein is CASSTSGGAGYEQFF.

V usage is TRBV2 and J usage is TRBJ2-5; possible D gene TRBD1, 5 bases. CDR3 length equals 15 residues. V was shortened by 8 bases and J by 5 bases, with 21 bases between the two germline ends. The germline gives CDR1 SNHLY, CDR2 FYNNEI. CDR3 region: CASVRTPALFETQYF. The CDR3 nucleotides are TGTGCCAGCGTTCGGACACCAGCTCTGTTTGAGACCCAGTACTTC.

With regard to this clonotype: Given the absence of the conserved phenylalanine or tryptophan at the CDR3 end, a read error is likely. The CDR3 DNA reads as TGTGCCAGCAGCTTAGTTGGAGAGGGCACTGAAGCTTTCCTT. This translates into CASSLVGEGTEAFL. This sequence joins TRBV7-2 and TRBJ1-1; D remains unclear. The CDR3 contains 14 residues. The V end lost 1 base, the J end lost 4 bases, and 10 bases lay between the germline ends. Germline assignment: CDR1 SGHTA and CDR2 FQGNSA.

The chain uses TRBV27 and TRBJ2-1, with D perhaps matching TRBD1 or TRBD2 (6 bases each). Germline V gives CDR1 MNHEY, CDR2 SMNVEV (reference sequence). The germline V and J ends were trimmed by 1 base and 0 bases, with 10 bases remaining between them. There are 16 residues in the CDR3. CDR3 in amino acids: CASSLLGGNSYNEQFF. The CDR3 region has the DNA TGTGCCAGCAGTTTATTGGGGGGCAACTCCTACAATGAGCAGTTCTTC.

The chain joins TRBV10-3 to TRBJ2-3, with 10 bases lining up with TRBD1. CDR1 and CDR2 from the germline V gene are ENHRY and SYGVKD. V lost 5 bases, J lost 2 bases, and 4 bases stayed unmatched. The CDR3 has 15 residues. The CDR3 protein is CAISPGTGATDTQYF. CDR3 sequence (DNA): TGTGCCATCAGTCCCGGGACAGGGGCCACAGATACGCAGTATTTT.

This clonotype has only one observation. The rearrangement joins TRBV28 to TRBJ2-7; D is undetermined. Germline V gene lookup returns CDR1 MDHEN and CDR2 SYDVKM. The CDR3 covers 12 residues. The V end lost 5 bases, the J end lost 10 bases, and 15 bases lay between the germline ends. The CDR3 DNA follows: TGTGCCAGCAGTCCCTCGGCGTGGTTCCAGTACTTC. This translates into CASSPSAWFQYF.

The J gene is TRBJ2-5, the V gene TRBV3-1, with TRBD2 matching 12 bases. V shed 3 bases and J 4 bases; nucleotides not matched to a gene: 6. The CDR3 spans 16 residues. Germline CDR1 reads LGHDT; CDR2 reads YNNKEL (reference sequence). CDR3 sequence (DNA): TGTGCCAGCAGCCAGATTTCGACTAGCGGGAGAGAGACCCAGTACTTC. It is translated as CASSQISTSGRETQYF.

Only a few counts were recorded for this clonotype. This sequence joins TRBV18 and TRBJ2-3; D is unresolved. The CDR3 sequence is 14 residues long. CDR1 is KGHSH, CDR2 LQKENI, per germline. Trimming left V 3 bases short and J 1 base short, with 8 bases between. The CDR3 region is CASSPATRTDTQYF. DNA of the CDR3: TGTGCCAGCTCACCGGCCACTCGCACAGATACGCAGTATTTT.

The V call is TRBV11-2, the J call TRBJ1-2; 8 nucleotides align to TRBD1. The CDR3 extends over 13 amino acids. J gave up 6 bases and V 5 bases, and 5 bases lay outside the gene matches. Looked up from germline, CDR1 is SGHAT and CDR2 is FQNNGV. CDR3 DNA: TGTGCCAGCAGCGCACAGGGGGGGGATGGCTACACCTTC. Translated, it gives CASSAQGGDGYTF.

V is TRBV9 and J is TRBJ2-3, with D hard to call. This CDR3 spans 14 amino acids. V lost 0 bases and J lost 8, with 13 bases in between. Germline V lookup: CDR1 SGDLS, CDR2 YYNGEE. This chain's CDR3 is CASSVDPAVSTQYF. The CDR3 DNA is TGTGCCAGCAGCGTAGATCCAGCCGTTAGTACGCAGTATTTT.

V and J are TRBV20-1 and TRBJ1-1; TRBD1 matches 9 bases. Germline V CDR1 and CDR2: DFQATT, SNEGSKA (reference sequence). CDR3 length: 13 amino acids. V trimming: 6 bases; J trimming: 3 bases; junction bases outside the gene matches: 5. CDR3 loop: CSATQGADTEAFF. The CDR3 nucleotides are TGCAGTGCCACACAGGGGGCGGACACTGAAGCTTTCTTT.

This chain connects TRBV12-5 to TRBJ1-6, with TRBD1 as a possible D gene (5 bases). The V and J ends lost 5 bases and 8 bases respectively, with 13 bases between them. The CDR3 sequence is 14 residues long. The germline V gene encodes CDR1 LGHNT and CDR2 FRNRAP. Here the CDR3 DNA reads TGTGCTAGTGGTCGGGACGGGTCTGATTCACCCCTCCACTTT. It encodes CASGRDGSDSPLHF.

V is TRBV25-1 and J is TRBJ2-1, with 7 bases matching TRBD2. Germline V gene lookup returns CDR1 MGHDK and CDR2 SYGVNS. Trimming removed 7 bases from V and 5 bases from J; junction bases left unmatched: 5. The CDR3 has 13 amino acids. This CDR3 is CASTWGGDNEQFF. CDR3 sequence (DNA): TGTGCCAGCACTTGGGGGGGGGACAATGAGCAGTTCTTC. Drawing the rest from reference TRBV25-1 and TRBJ2-1, the complete variable domain is EADIYQTPRYLVIGTGKKITLECSQTMGHDKMYWYQQDPGMELHLIHYSYGVNSTEKGDLSSESTVSRIRTEHFPLTLESARPSHTSQYLCASTWGGDNEQFFGPGTRLTVL.

This clonotype was seen a few times. The chain joins TRBV2 to TRBJ2-5; the match to TRBD2 covers 10 bases. Per the germline V gene, CDR1 is SNHLY and CDR2 is FYNNEI. Trimming removed 6 bases from V and 0 bases from J; junction bases left unmatched: 7. This CDR3 is 16 amino acids long. CDR3 residues: CASRALAGANQETQYF. For the CDR3, the DNA is TGTGCCAGCAGAGCCCTAGCGGGGGCCAACCAAGAGACCCAGTACTTC.

J is TRBJ2-1 and V is TRBV6-6; 10 nucleotides agree with TRBD2. V was pared by 5 bases and J by 3 bases, with 4 bases of the junction left unmatched. Germline V gene lookup returns CDR1 MNHNY and CDR2 SVGAGI (reference sequence). CDR3 length: 15 residues. The chain's CDR3 is CASSHKRGGYNEQFF. Written as DNA, the CDR3 is TGTGCCAGCAGTCACAAGCGGGGGGGCTACAATGAGCAGTTCTTC.

The chain links TRBV5-1 to TRBJ2-2; 9 bases agree with TRBD2. V was pared by 4 bases and J by 7 bases, with 8 bases of the junction left unmatched. Per the germline V gene, CDR1 is SGHRS and CDR2 is YFSETQ. This CDR3 is built from 15 residues. The CDR3 DNA follows: TGCGCCAGCAGCCCCGGGGGACTAGCATACGGGGAGCTGTTTTTT. Protein product: CASSPGGLAYGELFF.

This clonotype was seen at least ten times. This chain connects TRBV29-1 to TRBJ1-2; TRBD1 aligns across 7 bases. CDR1 is SQVTM and CDR2 is ANQGSEA in the germline V gene. Trimming cost V 4 bases and J 8 bases; bases outside gene matches: 16. The CDR3 sequence is 15 residues long. CDR3 protein: CSVARGTLEGKGYTF. In DNA, the CDR3 is TGCAGCGTTGCCAGGGGGACCTTAGAGGGAAAAGGCTACACCTTC.

CDR3: CASSPWWGVRNTDTQYF. As DNA, the CDR3 is TGTGCCAGCAGCCCCTGGTGGGGGGTAAGAAACACAGATACGCAGTATTTT. This rearrangement joins TRBV5-4 to TRBJ2-3; possibly TRBD2 for D (6 bases). The V gene's germline CDR1 is SGHNT and CDR2 YYREEE (reference sequence). The CDR3 is 17 amino acids. V lost 4 bases, J lost 2 bases, and 20 bases lay in between. The entire variable domain, with the rest obtained from reference TRBV5-4 and TRBJ2-3, is as follows: ETGVTQSPTHLIKTRGQQVTLRCSSQSGHNTVSWYQQALGQGPQFIFQYYREEENGRGNFPPRFSGLQFPNYSSELNVNALELDDSALYLCASSPWWGVRNTDTQYFGPGTRLTVL.

This clonotype was seen a handful of times. The V and J genes are TRBV3-1 and TRBJ1-1; TRBD1 is a possible D gene (5 bases). The CDR3 runs 14 residues. V lost 2 bases and J 4 bases, leaving 11 bases between the germline ends. Germline V gives CDR1 LGHDT, CDR2 YNNKEL (reference sequence). The CDR3 is CASSQIGVGTEAFF. CDR3 bases: TGTGCCAGCAGCCAAATAGGGGTTGGCACTGAAGCTTTCTTT.

This clonotype was counted between two and nine times. The chain joins TRBV7-2 to TRBJ1-1; 10 bases align to TRBD1. The CDR3 is 16 residues long. The germline V gene encodes CDR1 SGHTA and CDR2 FQGNSA. Germline trimming cut 4 bases from V and 3 bases from J; bases unmatched to any gene: 8. The CDR3 is CASSSGQGGRYTEAFF. The DNA for the CDR3 is TGTGCCAGCAGCTCAGGACAGGGGGGAAGGTACACTGAAGCTTTCTTT.

Remarks on this clonotype: An end of the junction does not agree with germline; a read error may underlie this. The gene calls are TRBV5-1 and TRBJ2-3; TRBD2 might be the D (6 bases). The CDR3 is 16 amino acids. CDR1 and CDR2 (germline): SGHRS, YFSETQ. The CDR3 reads CAGSGWASADTDTQYF. CDR3 coding DNA: TGCGCCGGCAGCGGGTGGGCTAGCGCTGACACAGATACGCAGTATTTT. The complete variable domain, with remaining parts taken from reference TRBV5-1 and TRBJ2-3, reads KAGVTQTPRYLIKTRGQQVTLSCSPISGHRSVSWYQQTPGQGLQFLFEYFSETQRNKGNFPGRFSGRQFSNSRSEMNVSTLELGDSALYLCAGSGWASADTDTQYFGPGTRLTVL.

This clonotype has just a few counts. This rearrangement joins TRBV20-1 to TRBJ1-2; 8 bases are a match to TRBD1. V shed 1 base and J 7 bases; nucleotides not matched to a gene: 8. The CDR3 is made up of 14 amino acids. Germline CDR1 and CDR2: DFQATT and SNEGSKA (reference sequence). The CDR3 loop is CSARAVDRVTGYTF. The DNA of the CDR3 is TGCAGTGCTAGAGCAGTGGACAGGGTGACTGGCTACACCTTC.